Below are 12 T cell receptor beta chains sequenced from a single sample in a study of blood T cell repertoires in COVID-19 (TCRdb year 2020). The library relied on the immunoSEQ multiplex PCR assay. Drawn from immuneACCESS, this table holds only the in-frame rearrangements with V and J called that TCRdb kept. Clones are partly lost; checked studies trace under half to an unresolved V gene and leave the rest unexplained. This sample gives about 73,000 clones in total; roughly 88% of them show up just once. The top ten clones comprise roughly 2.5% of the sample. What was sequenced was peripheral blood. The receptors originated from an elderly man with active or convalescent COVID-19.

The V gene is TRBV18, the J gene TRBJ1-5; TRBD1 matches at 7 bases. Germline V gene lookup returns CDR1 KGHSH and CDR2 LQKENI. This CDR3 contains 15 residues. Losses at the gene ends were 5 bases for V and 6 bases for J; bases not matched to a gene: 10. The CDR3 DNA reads TGTGCCAGCTCATCAAAGGGGGCTCGTGGTCAGCCCCAGCATTTT. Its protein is CASSSKGARGQPQHF.

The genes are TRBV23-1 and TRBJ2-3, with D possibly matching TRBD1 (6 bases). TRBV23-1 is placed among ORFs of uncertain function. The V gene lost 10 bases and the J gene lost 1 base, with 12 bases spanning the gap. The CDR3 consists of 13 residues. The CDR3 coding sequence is TGCGCCATACGGGACATATGCACAGATACGCAGTATTTT. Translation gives CAIRDICTDTQYF.

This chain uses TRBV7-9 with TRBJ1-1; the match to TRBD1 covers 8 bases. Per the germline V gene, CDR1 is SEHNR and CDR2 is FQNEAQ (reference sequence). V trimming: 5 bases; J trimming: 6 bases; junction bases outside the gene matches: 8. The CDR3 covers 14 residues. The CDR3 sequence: CASSPGQGEAEAFF. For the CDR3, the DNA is TGTGCCAGCAGCCCCGGACAGGGAGAGGCTGAAGCTTTCTTT.

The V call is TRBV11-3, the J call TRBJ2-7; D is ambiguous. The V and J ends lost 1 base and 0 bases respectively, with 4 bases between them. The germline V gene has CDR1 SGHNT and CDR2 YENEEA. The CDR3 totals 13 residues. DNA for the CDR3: TGTGCCAGCAGCTTAGGCAGCTCCTACGAGCAGTACTTC. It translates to CASSLGSSYEQYF.

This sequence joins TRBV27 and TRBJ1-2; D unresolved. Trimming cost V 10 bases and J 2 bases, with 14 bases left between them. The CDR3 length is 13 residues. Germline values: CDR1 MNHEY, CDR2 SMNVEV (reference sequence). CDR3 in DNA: TGTGCCACCAAAAGAGGGTCCAACTATGGCTACACCTTC. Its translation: CATKRGSNYGYTF.

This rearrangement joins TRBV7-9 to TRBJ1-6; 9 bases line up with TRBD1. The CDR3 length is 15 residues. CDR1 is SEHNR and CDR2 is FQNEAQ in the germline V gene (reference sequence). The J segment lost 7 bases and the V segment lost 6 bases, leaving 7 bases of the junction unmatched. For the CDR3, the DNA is TGTGCCAGCAGACATCGGACAGGGGCAAATTCACCCCTCCACTTT. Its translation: CASRHRTGANSPLHF.

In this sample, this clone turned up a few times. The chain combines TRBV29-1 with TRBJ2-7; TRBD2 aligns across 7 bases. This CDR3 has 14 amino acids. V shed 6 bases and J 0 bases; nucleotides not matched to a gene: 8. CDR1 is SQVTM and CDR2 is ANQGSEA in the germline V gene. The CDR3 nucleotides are TGCAGCGTCAGTCAGTGGGGGGGCTCCTACGAGCAGTACTTC. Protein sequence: CSVSQWGGSYEQYF.

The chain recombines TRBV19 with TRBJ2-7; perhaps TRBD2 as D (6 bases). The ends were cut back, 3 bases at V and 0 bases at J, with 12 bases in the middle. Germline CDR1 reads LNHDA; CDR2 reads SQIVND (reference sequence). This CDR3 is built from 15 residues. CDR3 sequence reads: CASSMGGFGSYEQYF. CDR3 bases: TGTGCCAGTAGTATGGGAGGTTTTGGCTCCTACGAGCAGTACTTC.

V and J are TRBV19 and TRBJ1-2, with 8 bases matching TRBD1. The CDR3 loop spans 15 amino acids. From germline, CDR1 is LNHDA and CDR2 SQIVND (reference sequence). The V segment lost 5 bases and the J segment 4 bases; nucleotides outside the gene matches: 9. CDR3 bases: TGTGCCAGTAGTCCCCGGGGACAGGCTCCCTATGGCTACACCTTC. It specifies CASSPRGQAPYGYTF.

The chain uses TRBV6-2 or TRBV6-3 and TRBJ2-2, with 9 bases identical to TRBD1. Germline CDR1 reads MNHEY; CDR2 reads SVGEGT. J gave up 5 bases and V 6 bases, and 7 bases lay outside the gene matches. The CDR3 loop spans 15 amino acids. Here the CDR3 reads CASSSTGGRTGELFF. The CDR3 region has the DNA TGTGCCAGCAGCTCGACAGGGGGTCGAACCGGGGAGCTGTTTTTT.

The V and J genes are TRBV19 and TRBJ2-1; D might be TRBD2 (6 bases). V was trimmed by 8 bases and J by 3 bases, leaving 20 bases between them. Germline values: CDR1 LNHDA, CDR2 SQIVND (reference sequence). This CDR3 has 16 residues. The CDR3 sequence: CASHARGTSDYNEQFF. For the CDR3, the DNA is TGTGCCAGTCACGCCCGGGGGACCTCGGACTACAATGAGCAGTTCTTC.

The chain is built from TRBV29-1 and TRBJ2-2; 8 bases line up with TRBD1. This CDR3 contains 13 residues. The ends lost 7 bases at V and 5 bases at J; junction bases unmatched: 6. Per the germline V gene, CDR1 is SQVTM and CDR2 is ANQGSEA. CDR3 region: CSGQGIGTGELFF. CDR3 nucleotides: TGCAGCGGACAGGGGATAGGAACCGGGGAGCTGTTTTTT.